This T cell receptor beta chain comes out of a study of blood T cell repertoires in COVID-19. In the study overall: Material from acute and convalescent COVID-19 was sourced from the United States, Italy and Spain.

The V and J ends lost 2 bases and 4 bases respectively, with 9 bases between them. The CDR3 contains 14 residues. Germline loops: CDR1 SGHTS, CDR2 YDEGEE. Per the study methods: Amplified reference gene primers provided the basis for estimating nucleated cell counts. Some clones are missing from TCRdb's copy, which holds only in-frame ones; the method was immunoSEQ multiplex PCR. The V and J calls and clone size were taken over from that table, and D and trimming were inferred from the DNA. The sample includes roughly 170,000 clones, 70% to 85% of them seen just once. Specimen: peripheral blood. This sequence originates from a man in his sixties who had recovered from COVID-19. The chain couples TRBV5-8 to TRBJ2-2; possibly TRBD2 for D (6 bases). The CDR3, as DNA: TGTGCCAGCAGCTTCCCGGGGGTCACCGGGGAGCTGTTTTTT. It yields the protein CASSFPGVTGELFF.